The 3 T cell receptor beta chains listed next were all sequenced from one sample in a study of T cells expressing NK-cell markers. Using the 5' RACE reads, TCRdb records one entry per CDR3 protein without DNA. In total, the table holds roughly 390,000 distinct CDR3 sequences. Sequencing was carried out using blood T cells: a sorted CD56 or NKG2C T cell subset, CD4+ or CD8+ T cells, or bulk PBMC T cells (not recorded which). The receptors were sampled from a woman aged 45-65 years in good health.

Frequency places this clonotype as medium-sized. This rearrangement joins TRBV23-1 to TRBJ2-1; TCRdb's assignment of TRBD2 cannot be checked, as there is no DNA. TRBV23-1 is designated an ORF whose function remains uncertain. CDR3 length: 16 amino acids. This chain's CDR3 is CASSLTSGSEYNEQFF.

The chain recombines TRBV18 with TRBJ2-7; the TCRdb D gene call, TRBD1, has no DNA to confirm it. There are 14 residues in the CDR3. The V gene's germline CDR1 is KGHSH and CDR2 LQKENI. The CDR3 sequence is CASSPQGQGNEQYF.

The chain couples TRBV7-2 to TRBJ2-5; TCRdb's D call of TRBD1 is untestable without DNA. The CDR3 has 15 amino acids. CDR1 is SGHTA and CDR2 is FQGNSA in the germline V gene. The CDR3 loop reads CASSLDVAGGETQYF.